This T cell receptor beta chain was recorded in a study of monozygotic twins with inflammatory bowel disease. TCRdb reprocessed the 5' RACE reads, with one entry per CDR3 protein and no DNA. The table lists 85,000 to 110,000 distinct CDR3 sequences, with approximately 2% in the top ten. The germline CDR1 and CDR2 sequences are LGHNA and YSLEER. The CDR3 has 16 amino acids. Sequencing input: blood. The V gene is TRBV4-3, the J gene TRBJ1-4; checking the TCRdb D call of TRBD1 is not possible without DNA. This receptor was identified in a human donor with ulcerative colitis or Crohn's disease, or a healthy co-twin of an affected twin (not recorded which). The CDR3 region is CASSQDPDRNNEKLFF.